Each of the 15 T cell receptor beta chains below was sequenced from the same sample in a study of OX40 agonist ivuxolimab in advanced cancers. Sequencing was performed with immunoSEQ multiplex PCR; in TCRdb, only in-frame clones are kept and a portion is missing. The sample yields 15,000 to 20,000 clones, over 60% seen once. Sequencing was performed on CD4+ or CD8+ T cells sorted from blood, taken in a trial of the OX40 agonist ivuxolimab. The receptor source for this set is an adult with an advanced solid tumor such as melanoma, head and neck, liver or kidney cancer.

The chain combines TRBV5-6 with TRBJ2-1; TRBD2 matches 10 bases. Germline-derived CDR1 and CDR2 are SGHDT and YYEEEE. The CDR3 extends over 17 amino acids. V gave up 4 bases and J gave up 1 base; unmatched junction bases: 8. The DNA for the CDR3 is TGTGCCAGCAGCGGGGGCTTACTAGCGGGATCCTACAATGAGCAGTTCTTC. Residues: CASSGGLLAGSYNEQFF.

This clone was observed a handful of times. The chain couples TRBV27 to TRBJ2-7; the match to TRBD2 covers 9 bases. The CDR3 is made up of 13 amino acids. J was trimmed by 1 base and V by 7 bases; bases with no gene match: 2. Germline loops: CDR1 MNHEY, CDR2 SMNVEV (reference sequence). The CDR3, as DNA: TGTGCCAGCAAGGCGGGAGGGTCCTACGAGCAGTACTTC. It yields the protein CASKAGGSYEQYF.

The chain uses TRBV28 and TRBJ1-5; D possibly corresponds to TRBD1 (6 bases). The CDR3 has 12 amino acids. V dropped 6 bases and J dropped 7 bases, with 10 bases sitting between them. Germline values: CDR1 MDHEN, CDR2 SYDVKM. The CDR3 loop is CASSLGTQPQHF. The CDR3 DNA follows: TGTGCCAGCAGCTTAGGGACACAGCCCCAGCATTTT.

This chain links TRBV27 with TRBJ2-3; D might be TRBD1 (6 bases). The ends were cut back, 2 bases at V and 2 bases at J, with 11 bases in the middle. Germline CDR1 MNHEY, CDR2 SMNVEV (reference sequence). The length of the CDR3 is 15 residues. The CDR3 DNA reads TGTGCCAGCAGTTTAAGGGGGACCCACACAGATACGCAGTATTTT. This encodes CASSLRGTHTDTQYF.

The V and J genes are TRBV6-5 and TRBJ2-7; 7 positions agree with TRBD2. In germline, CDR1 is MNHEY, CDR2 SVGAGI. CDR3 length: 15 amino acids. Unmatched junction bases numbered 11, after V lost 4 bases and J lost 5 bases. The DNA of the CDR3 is TGTGCCAGCAGTTTTACGGGACTATCGAACGACGAGCAGTACTTC. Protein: CASSFTGLSNDEQYF.

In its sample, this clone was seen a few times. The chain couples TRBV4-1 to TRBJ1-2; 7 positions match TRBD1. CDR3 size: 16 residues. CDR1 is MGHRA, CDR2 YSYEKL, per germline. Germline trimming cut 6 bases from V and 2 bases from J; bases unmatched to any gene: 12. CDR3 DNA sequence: TGCGCCAGCAGAGCCGGACAGGCGGATCTGAACTATGGCTACACCTTC. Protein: CASRAGQADLNYGYTF.

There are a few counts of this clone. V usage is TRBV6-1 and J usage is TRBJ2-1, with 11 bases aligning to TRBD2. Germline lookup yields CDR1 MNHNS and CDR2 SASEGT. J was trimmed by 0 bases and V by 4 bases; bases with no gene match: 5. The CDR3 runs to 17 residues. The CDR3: CASSGGSGRGSYNEQFF. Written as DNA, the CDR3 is TGTGCCAGCAGTGGAGGTAGCGGGAGGGGCTCCTACAATGAGCAGTTCTTC.

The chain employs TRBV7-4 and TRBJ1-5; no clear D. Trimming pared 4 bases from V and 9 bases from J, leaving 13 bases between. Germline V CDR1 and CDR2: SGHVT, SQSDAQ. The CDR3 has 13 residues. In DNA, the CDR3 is TGTGCCAGCAGCTACTCCGTCCGAGGGCCCCAGCATTTT. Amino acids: CASSYSVRGPQHF.

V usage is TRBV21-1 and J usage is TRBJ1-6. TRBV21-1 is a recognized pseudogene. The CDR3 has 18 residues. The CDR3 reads CASSQGRGRFPYNSPLHF. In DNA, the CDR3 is TGTGCCAGCAGCCAAGGTCGGGGGCGTTTTCCCTATAATTCACCCCTCCACTTT.

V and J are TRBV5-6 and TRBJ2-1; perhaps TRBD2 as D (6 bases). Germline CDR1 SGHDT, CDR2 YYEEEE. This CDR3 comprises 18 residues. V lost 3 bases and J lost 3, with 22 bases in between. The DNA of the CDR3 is TGTGCCAGCAGCTCTTCTAAGGAGGGACGAGTTAACTACAATGAGCAGTTCTTC. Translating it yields CASSSSKEGRVNYNEQFF. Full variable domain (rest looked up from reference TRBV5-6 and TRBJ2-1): DAGVTQSPTHLIKTRGQQVTLRCSPKSGHDTVSWYQQALGQGPQFIFQYYEEEERQRGNFPDRFSGHQFPNYSSELNVNALLLGDSALYLCASSSSKEGRVNYNEQFFGPGTRLTVL.

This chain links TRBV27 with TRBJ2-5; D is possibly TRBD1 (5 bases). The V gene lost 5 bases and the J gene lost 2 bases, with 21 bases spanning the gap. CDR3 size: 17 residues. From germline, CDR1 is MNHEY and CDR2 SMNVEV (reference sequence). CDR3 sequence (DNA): TGTGCCAGCAGTCAAATCACCCCCGCAGGGCTACAAGAGACCCAGTACTTC. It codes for CASSQITPAGLQETQYF.

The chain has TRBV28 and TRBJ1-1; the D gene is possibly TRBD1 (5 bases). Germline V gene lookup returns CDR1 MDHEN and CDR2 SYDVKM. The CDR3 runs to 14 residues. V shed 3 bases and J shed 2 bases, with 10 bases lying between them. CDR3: CASSFQGRNTEAFF. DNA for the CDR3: TGTGCCAGCAGTTTCCAGGGCCGTAACACTGAAGCTTTCTTT.

The CDR3 loop is CSARTTYEQYF. The CDR3 DNA follows: TGCAGTGCCAGGACCACCTACGAGCAGTACTTC. The chain carries TRBV20-1 and TRBJ2-7; D gene unclear. The germline V gene encodes CDR1 DFQATT and CDR2 SNEGSKA (reference sequence). The CDR3 is made up of 11 amino acids. The germline V and J ends were trimmed by 6 bases and 2 bases, with 8 bases remaining between them.

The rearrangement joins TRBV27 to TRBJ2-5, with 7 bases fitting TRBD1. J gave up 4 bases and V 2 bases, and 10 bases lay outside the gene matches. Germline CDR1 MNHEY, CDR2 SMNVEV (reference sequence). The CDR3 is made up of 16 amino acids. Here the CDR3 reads CASSLGAGGVRETQYF. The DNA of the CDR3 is TGTGCCAGCAGTTTAGGGGCAGGGGGAGTAAGAGAGACCCAGTACTTC.

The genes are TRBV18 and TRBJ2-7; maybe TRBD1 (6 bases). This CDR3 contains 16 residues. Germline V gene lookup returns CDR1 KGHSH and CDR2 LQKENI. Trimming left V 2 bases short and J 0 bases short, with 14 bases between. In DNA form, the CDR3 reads TGTGCCAGCTCACCAGGAAAGGGGGAATTCTCCTACGAGCAGTACTTC. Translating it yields CASSPGKGEFSYEQYF.